This T cell receptor (beta chain) originates from a study of molecular identifiers for immune sequencing clone quantification. Study in general: Sequencing covered four of five parts into which replicate RNA from roughly 18,000 or 92,000 naive CD8 cells was split. Study-wide points: Clones with over 20 RNA copies captured over 98% of effector molecules but under 1% of naive ones.

Details on this clonotype: Its matching antigen is unknown. One end of the junction does not line up with germline, which may come from a read error.

CDR1 and CDR2 (germline): SGDLS, YYNGEE. There are 16 residues in the CDR3. One entry per CDR3 protein, called by TCRdb with MiXCR from the PCR reads. The sample lists about 630,000 distinct CDR3 sequences, roughly 27% seen once, with about 0.73% in the top ten. Using 10%, 30% or 50% RNA, naive CD8 libraries were derived from approximately 20,000 to 1,000,000 sorted cells. Isolation of naive CD8 T cells was achieved by sorting on a CD8+CD4-CCR7+CD45RA+ phenotype. Sequenced: naive CD8+ T cells from blood, with Jurkat cell RNA spiked in. Subset denoted: FACS-sorted CD8+CD4-CCR7+CD45RA+ naive T cells. This chain links TRBV9 with TRBJ1-3; D is ambiguous. This sequence was found in a human donor in good health. Some libraries in this study had Jurkat cell RNA spiked in. In nucleotides, the CDR3 is TGTGCCAGCAGCCCCTTTGGTACAACCTCTGGAAACCCCATATATTTT. Residues: CASSPFGTTSGNPIYF.